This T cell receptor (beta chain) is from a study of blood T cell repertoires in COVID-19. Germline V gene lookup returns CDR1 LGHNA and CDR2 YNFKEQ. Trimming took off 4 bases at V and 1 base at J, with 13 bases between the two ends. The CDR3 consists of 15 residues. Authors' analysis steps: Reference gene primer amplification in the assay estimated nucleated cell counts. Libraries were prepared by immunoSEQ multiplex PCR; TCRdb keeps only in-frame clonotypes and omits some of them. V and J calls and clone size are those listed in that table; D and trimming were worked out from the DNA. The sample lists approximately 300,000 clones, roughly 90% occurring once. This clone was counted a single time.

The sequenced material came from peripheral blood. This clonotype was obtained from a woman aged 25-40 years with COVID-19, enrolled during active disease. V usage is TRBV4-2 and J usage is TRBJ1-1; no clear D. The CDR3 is CASSPRWRANTEAFF. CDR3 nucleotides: TGTGCCAGCAGCCCCCGTTGGAGGGCGAACACTGAAGCTTTCTTT.